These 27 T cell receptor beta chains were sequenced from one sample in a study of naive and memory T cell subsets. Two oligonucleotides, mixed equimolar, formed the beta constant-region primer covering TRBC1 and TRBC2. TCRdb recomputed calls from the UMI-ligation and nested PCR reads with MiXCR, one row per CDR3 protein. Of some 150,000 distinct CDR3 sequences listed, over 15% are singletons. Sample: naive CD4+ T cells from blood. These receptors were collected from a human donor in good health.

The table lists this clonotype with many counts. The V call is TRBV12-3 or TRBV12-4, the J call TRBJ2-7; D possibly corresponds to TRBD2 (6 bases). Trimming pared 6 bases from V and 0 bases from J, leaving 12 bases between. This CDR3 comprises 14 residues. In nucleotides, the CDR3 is TGTGCCAGCAGGAGCGGGTTGAGCTCCTACGAGCAGTACTTC. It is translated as CASRSGLSSYEQYF.

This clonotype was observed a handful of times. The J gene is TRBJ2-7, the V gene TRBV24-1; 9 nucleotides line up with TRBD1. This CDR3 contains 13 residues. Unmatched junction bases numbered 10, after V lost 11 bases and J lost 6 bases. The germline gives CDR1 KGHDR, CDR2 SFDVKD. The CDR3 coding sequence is TGTGCCATCCCCGGGACAGGGTATGGCGAGCAGTACTTC. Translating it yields CAIPGTGYGEQYF.

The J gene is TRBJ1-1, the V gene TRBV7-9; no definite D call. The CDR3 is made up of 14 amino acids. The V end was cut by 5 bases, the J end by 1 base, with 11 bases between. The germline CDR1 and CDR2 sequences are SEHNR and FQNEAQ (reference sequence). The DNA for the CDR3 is TGTGCCAGCAGCCACCGGACGGGGAACACTGAAGCTTTCTTT. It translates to CASSHRTGNTEAFF.

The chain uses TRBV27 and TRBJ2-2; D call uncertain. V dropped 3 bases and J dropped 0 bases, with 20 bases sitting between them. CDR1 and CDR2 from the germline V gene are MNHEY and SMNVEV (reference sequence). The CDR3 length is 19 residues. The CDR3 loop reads CASSFLGVKLTPNTGELFF. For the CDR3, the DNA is TGTGCCAGCAGTTTTTTAGGCGTAAAACTAACACCGAACACCGGGGAGCTGTTTTTT.

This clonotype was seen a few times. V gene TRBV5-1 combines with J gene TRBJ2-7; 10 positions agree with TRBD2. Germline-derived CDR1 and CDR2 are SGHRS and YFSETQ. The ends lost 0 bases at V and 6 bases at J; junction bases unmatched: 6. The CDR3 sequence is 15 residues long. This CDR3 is CASSLEASGRSEQYF. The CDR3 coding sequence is TGCGCCAGCAGCTTGGAGGCTAGCGGGAGATCCGAGCAGTACTTC.

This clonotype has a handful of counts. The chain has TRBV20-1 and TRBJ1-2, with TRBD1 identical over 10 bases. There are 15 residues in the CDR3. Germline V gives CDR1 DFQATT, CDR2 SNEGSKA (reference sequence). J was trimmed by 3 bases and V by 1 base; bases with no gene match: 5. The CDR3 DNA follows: TGCAGTGCTAGAGTCAGACAGGGGGCGGACTATGGCTACACCTTC. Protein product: CSARVRQGADYGYTF.

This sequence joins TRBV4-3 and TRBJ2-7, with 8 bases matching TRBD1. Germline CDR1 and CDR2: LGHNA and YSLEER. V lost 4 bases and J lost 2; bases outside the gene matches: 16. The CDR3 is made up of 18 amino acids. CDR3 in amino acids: CASSRAWSWDRSTYEQYF. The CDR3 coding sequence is TGCGCCAGCAGCCGCGCCTGGTCGTGGGACAGGAGCACCTACGAGCAGTACTTC.

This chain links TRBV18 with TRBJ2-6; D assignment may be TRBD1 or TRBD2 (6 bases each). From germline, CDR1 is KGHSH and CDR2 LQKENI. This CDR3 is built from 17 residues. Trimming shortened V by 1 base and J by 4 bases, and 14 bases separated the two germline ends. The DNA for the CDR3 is TGTGCCAGCTCACCACTCCCGGGGGCCGCCGGGGCCAACGTCCTGACTTTC. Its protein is CASSPLPGAAGANVLTF.

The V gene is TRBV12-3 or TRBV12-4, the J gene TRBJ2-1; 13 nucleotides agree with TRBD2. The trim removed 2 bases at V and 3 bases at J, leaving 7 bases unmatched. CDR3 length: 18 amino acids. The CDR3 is CASSLILAGGRGYNEQFF. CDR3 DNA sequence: TGTGCCAGCAGTTTAATACTAGCGGGAGGGCGGGGCTACAATGAGCAGTTCTTC.

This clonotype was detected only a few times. CDR3 amino acids: CASSKQGHQPQHF. The CDR3 nucleotides are TGTGCCAGCAGCAAACAGGGGCATCAGCCCCAGCATTTT. The V call is TRBV7-9, the J call TRBJ1-5; 7 nucleotides agree with TRBD1. Germline trimming cut 5 bases from V and 5 bases from J; bases unmatched to any gene: 3. Germline V gives CDR1 SEHNR, CDR2 FQNEAQ (reference sequence). The CDR3 length is 13 residues. Full variable domain (outside the CDR3, taken from reference TRBV7-9 and TRBJ1-5): DTGVSQNPRHKITKRGQNVTFRCDPISEHNRLYWYRQTLGQGPEFLTYFQNEAQLEKSRLLSDRFSAERPKGSFSTLEIQRTEQGDSAMYLCASSKQGHQPQHFGDGTRLSIL.

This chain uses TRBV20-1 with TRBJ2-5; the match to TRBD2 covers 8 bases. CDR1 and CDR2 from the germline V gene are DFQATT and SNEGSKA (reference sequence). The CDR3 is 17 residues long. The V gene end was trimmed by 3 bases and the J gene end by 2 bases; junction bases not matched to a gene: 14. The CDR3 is CSARMFLAGGPQETQYF. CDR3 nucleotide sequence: TGCAGTGCTAGGATGTTCCTGGCGGGAGGACCTCAAGAGACCCAGTACTTC.

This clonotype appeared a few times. CDR3 bases: TGTGCCAGCGCTACCCCGACAGGGTACCAAGAGACCCAGTACTTC. Translating gives CASATPTGYQETQYF. V and J are TRBV27 and TRBJ2-5, with 7 bases that match TRBD1. The ends lost 8 bases at V and 0 bases at J; junction bases unmatched: 9. The CDR3 spans 15 residues. Germline CDR1 MNHEY, CDR2 SMNVEV (reference sequence).

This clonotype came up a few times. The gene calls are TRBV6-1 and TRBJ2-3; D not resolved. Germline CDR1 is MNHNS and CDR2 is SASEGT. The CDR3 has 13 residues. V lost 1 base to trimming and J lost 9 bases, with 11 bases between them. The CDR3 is CASSEDPTRTQYF. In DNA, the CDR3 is TGTGCCAGCAGTGAAGACCCGACGAGGACGCAGTATTTT.

The CDR3 protein is CASSPDSGYTF. The DNA for the CDR3 is TGTGCCAGCAGTCCCGATTCGGGCTACACCTTC. The chain is built from TRBV6-6 and TRBJ1-2; the D is unclear. Trimming left V 5 bases short and J 8 bases short, with 9 bases between. This CDR3 is 11 amino acids long. Germline V CDR1 and CDR2: MNHNY, SVGAGI (reference sequence).

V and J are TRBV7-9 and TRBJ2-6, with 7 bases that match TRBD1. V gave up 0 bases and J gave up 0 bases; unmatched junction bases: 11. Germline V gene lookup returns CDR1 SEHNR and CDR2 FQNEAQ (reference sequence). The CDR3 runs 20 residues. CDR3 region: CASSLARTGSGISGANVLTF. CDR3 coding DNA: TGTGCCAGCAGCTTAGCGAGGACAGGCTCAGGGATCTCTGGGGCCAACGTCCTGACTTTC.

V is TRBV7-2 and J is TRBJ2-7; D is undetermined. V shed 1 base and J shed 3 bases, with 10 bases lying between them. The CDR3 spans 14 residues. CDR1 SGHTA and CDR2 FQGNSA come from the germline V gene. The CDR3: CASSLVAQNYEQYF. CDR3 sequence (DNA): TGTGCCAGCAGCTTAGTCGCCCAGAACTACGAGCAGTACTTC.

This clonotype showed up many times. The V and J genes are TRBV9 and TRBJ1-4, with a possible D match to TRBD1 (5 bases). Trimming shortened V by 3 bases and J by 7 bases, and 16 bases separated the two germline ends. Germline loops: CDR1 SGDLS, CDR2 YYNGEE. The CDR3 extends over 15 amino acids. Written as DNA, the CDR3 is TGTGCCAGCAGCGCCGCGGAGGGGTGGGGTGAAAAACTGTTTTTT. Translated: CASSAAEGWGEKLFF. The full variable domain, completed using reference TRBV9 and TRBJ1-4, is DSGVTQTPKHLITATGQRVTLRCSPRSGDLSVYWYQQSLDQGLQFLIQYYNGEERAKGNILERFSAQQFPDLHSELNLSSLELGDSALYFCASSAAEGWGEKLFFGSGTQLSVL.

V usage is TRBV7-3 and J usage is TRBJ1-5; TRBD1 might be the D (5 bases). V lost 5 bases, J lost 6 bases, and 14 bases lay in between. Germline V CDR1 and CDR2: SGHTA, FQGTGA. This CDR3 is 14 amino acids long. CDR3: CASSQSGPGQPQHF. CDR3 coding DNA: TGTGCCAGCAGCCAATCAGGGCCCGGTCAGCCCCAGCATTTT.

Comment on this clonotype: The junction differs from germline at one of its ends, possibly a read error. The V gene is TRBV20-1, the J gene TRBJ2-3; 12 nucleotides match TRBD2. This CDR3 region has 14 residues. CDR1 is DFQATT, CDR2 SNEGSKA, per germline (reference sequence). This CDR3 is CSVRLAGVADTQYF. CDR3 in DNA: TGCAGTGTTAGACTAGCGGGAGTGGCAGATACGCAGTATTTT.

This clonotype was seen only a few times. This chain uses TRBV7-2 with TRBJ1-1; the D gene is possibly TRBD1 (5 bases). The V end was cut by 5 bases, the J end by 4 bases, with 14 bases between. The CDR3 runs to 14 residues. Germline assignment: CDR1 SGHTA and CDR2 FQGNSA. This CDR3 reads CASSRQLGGTEAFF. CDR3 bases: TGTGCCAGCAGCCGCCAGTTGGGGGGCACTGAAGCTTTCTTT.

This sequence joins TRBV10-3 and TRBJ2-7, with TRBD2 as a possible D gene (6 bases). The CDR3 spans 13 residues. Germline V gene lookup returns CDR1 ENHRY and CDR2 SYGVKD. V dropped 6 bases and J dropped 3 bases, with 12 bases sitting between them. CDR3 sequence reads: CAIRGLSLYEQYF. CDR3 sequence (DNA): TGTGCCATCAGGGGACTTAGTCTCTACGAGCAGTACTTC.

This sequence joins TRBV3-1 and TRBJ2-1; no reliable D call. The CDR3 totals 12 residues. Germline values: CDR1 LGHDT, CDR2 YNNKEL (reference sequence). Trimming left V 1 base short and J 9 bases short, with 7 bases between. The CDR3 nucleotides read TGTGCCAGCAGCCAAGGGCCTGGTGAGCAGTTCTTC. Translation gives CASSQGPGEQFF.

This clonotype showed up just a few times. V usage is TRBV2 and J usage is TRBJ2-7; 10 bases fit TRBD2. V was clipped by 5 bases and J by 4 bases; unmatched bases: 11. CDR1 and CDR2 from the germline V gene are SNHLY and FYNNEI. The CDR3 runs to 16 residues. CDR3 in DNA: TGTGCCAGCAGTTCCCCAACTAGCGGGACTAGGTACGAGCAGTACTTC. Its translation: CASSSPTSGTRYEQYF.

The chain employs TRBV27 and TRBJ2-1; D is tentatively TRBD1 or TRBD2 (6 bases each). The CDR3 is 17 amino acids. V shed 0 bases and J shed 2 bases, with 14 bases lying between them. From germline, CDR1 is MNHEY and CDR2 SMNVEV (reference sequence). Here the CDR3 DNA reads TGTGCCAGCAGTTTATCAGATTGTGGGGGGCCCTACAATGAGCAGTTCTTC. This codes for CASSLSDCGGPYNEQFF.

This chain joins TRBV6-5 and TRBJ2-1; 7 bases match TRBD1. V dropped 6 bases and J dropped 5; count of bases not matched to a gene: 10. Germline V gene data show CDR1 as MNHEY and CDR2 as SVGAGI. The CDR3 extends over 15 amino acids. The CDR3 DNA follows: TGTGCCAGCAGCATATACAGGGGAGTCGACAATGAGCAGTTCTTC. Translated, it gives CASSIYRGVDNEQFF.

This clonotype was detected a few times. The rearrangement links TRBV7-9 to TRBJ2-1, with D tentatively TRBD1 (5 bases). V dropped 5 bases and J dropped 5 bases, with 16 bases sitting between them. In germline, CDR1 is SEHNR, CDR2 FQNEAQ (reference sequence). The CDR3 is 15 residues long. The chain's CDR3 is CASSPPEGVDNEQFF. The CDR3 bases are TGTGCCAGCAGCCCCCCTGAAGGGGTCGACAATGAGCAGTTCTTC.

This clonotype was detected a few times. The CDR3 DNA reads TGTGCCAGCAGTTTATGGAACACCATGAACACTGAAGCTTTCTTT. Translation: CASSLWNTMNTEAFF. The J gene is TRBJ1-1, the V gene TRBV27; no clear D. The ends were cut back, 1 base at V and 0 bases at J, with 9 bases in the middle. The germline CDR1 and CDR2 sequences are MNHEY and SMNVEV (reference sequence). This CDR3 is built from 15 residues.